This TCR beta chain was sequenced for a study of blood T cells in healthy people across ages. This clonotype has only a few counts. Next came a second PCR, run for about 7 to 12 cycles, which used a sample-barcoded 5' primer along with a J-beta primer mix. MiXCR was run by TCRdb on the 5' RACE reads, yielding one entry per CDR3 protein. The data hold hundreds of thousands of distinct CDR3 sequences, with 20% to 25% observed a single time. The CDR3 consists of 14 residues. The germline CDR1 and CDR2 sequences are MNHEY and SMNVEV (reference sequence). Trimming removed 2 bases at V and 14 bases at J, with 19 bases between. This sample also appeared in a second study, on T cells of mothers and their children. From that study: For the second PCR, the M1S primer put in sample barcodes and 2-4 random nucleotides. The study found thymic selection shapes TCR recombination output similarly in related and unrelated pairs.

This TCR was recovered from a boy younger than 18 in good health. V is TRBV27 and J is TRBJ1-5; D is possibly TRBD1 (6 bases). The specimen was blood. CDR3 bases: TGTGCCAGCAGTTTAGGGCAGGGGCCCGGCTTTGAGCATTTT. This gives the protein CASSLGQGPGFEHF.